This is a list of T cell receptor beta chains from one sample in a study of T-cell memory formation after mild COVID-19. In TCRdb, the 5' RACE reads were re-called with MiXCR into one record per CDR3 protein. In the table there are roughly 410,000 distinct CDR3 sequences, about 24% of which are singletons. The sequenced sample consisted of PBMCs or a T cell subset sorted from them (not recorded which). The origin of the receptors is an adult woman who had mild COVID-19 (a few samples of this study predate the infection). Cell type and time point are not known. CDR3s include the opening cysteine and the closing phenylalanine or tryptophan. A D gene is named only where the DNA matches it firmly. Size is stated for part of the rows, as once, few or many counts, or as a class when the clone is expanded.

J gene: TRBJ2-3
clone size: -
V gene: TRBV9
D gene: -
CDR3 DNA: TGTGCCAGCAGCTTATGGACTACGGACACAGATACGCAGTATTTT
CDR3 protein: CASSLWTTDTDTQYF

J gene: TRBJ2-1
clone size: -
V gene: TRBV27
D gene: -
CDR3 DNA: TGTGCCAGCTGGGTGAACGGTAACAATGAGCAGTTCTTC
CDR3 protein: CASWVNGNNEQFF

J gene: TRBJ2-3
clone size: -
V gene: TRBV5-1
D gene: -
CDR3 DNA: TGCGCCACCTCCGAGGGGTTGCGCACAGATACGCAGTATTTT
CDR3 protein: CATSEGLRTDTQYF

J gene: TRBJ2-7
clone size: -
V gene: TRBV27
D gene: -
CDR3 DNA: TGTGCCAGCAGTTTTGACGGGATCGGGCAGTACTTC
CDR3 protein: CASSFDGIGQYF

J gene: TRBJ1-5
clone size: -
V gene: TRBV19
D gene: TRBD1
CDR3 DNA: TGTGCCAGTAGTTTCCTACGGGACAGTTCCTATAGCAATCAGCCCCAGCATTTT
CDR3 protein: CASSFLRDSSYSNQPQHF

J gene: TRBJ2-2
clone size: -
V gene: TRBV7-6
D gene: -
CDR3 DNA: TGTGCCAGCAGCTCAGCGGAGAGGAACACCGGGGAGCTGTTTTTT
CDR3 protein: CASSSAERNTGELFF

J gene: TRBJ2-1
clone size: -
V gene: TRBV9
D gene: TRBD1
CDR3 DNA: TGTGCCAGCAGCGTATCGGTCGGGACAGGGGGCAAGGACTACAATGAGCAGTTCTTC
CDR3 protein: CASSVSVGTGGKDYNEQFF

J gene: TRBJ2-5
clone size: few
V gene: TRBV24-1
D gene: -
CDR3 DNA: TGTGCCACCAGTGTTTCGTACCAAGAGACCCAGTACTTC
CDR3 protein: CATSVSYQETQYF

J gene: TRBJ2-4
clone size: few
V gene: TRBV3-1
D gene: TRBD1
CDR3 DNA: TGTGCCAGCAGCCAAGGAGACAGGGGGCATAACATTCAGTACTTC
CDR3 protein: CASSQGDRGHNIQYF

J gene: TRBJ1-1
clone size: -
V gene: TRBV12-3/TRBV12-4
D gene: TRBD1
CDR3 DNA: TGTGCCAGCACCGATACCCCCGGGACAGGGAGGCCTGAAGCTTTCTTT
CDR3 protein: CASTDTPGTGRPEAFF

J gene: TRBJ1-2
clone size: few
V gene: TRBV11-2
D gene: -
CDR3 DNA: TGTGCCAGCAGCTTAGATCCGGGTAGTCTCTATGGCTACACCTTC
CDR3 protein: CASSLDPGSLYGYTF

J gene: TRBJ2-5
clone size: many
V gene: TRBV12-3/TRBV12-4
D gene: -
CDR3 DNA: TGTGCCAGCAGTTTATGGGGGATGAAGACCCAGTACTTC
CDR3 protein: CASSLWGMKTQYF

J gene: TRBJ2-7
clone size: -
V gene: TRBV7-9
D gene: -
CDR3 DNA: TGTGCCAGCAGCCCCTCCCTCGAGCAGTACTTC
CDR3 protein: CASSPSLEQYF

J gene: TRBJ2-7
clone size: -
V gene: TRBV12-3/TRBV12-4
D gene: -
CDR3 DNA: TGTGCCAGCTGCCGGGACACCGCCTACGAGCAGTACTTC
CDR3 protein: CASCRDTAYEQYF

J gene: TRBJ2-5
clone size: few
V gene: TRBV20-1
D gene: -
CDR3 DNA: TGCAGTGCTACAGGGACGGCACAAGAGACCCAGTACTTC
CDR3 protein: CSATGTAQETQYF

J gene: TRBJ1-6
clone size: -
V gene: TRBV4-2
D gene: TRBD1
CDR3 DNA: TGTGCCAGCAGCCGCCGGGACAGGGGCAATTCACCCCTCCACTTT
CDR3 protein: CASSRRDRGNSPLHF

J gene: TRBJ2-3
clone size: -
V gene: TRBV6-1
D gene: -
CDR3 DNA: TGTGCCAGCACGGGGGACGATACGCAGTATTTT
CDR3 protein: CASTGDDTQYF

J gene: TRBJ2-5
clone size: few
V gene: TRBV5-1
D gene: -
CDR3 DNA: TGCGCCAGCAGCGGGGCCCTGGGGGTTCAAGAGACCCAGTACTTC
CDR3 protein: CASSGALGVQETQYF

J gene: TRBJ2-5
clone size: few
V gene: TRBV5-1
D gene: -
CDR3 DNA: TGCGCCAGCAGCTTGATGGGGGGCGGAGAGACCCAGTACTTC
CDR3 protein: CASSLMGGGETQYF

J gene: TRBJ2-2
clone size: few
V gene: TRBV30
D gene: TRBD2
CDR3 DNA: TGTGCCTGGAGTATCCAGCGGGAGAACACCGGGGAGCTGTTTTTT
CDR3 protein: CAWSIQRENTGELFF

J gene: TRBJ2-1
clone size: -
V gene: TRBV20-1
D gene: -
CDR3 DNA: TGCAGTGCTAGAAAGGAGGGGCATGAGCAGTTCTTC
CDR3 protein: CSARKEGHEQFF

J gene: TRBJ2-7
clone size: -
V gene: TRBV7-9
D gene: TRBD1
CDR3 DNA: TGTGCCAGCAGCGAACGACAGGGGTTTAATCCCTACGAGCAGTACTTC
CDR3 protein: CASSERQGFNPYEQYF

J gene: TRBJ2-1
clone size: -
V gene: TRBV30
D gene: -
CDR3 DNA: TGTGCCTGGAAGGGGTCGCATGTGGATGAGCAGTTCTTC
CDR3 protein: CAWKGSHVDEQFF

J gene: TRBJ2-4
clone size: few
V gene: TRBV3-1
D gene: -
CDR3 DNA: TGTGCCAGCAGCCAGACTCTCTTAGACAGAAACATTCAGTACTTC
CDR3 protein: CASSQTLLDRNIQYF

J gene: TRBJ2-7
clone size: few
V gene: TRBV4-2
D gene: TRBD2
CDR3 DNA: TGTGCCAGCAGCCCCGGCGGGGGAACAGTCGTTCGGTACTTC
CDR3 protein: CASSPGGGTVVRYF

J gene: TRBJ1-2
clone size: -
V gene: TRBV27
D gene: TRBD1
CDR3 DNA: TGTGCCAGCAGTTTATCTAGGACAGGGTCAATTGGCTACACCTTC
CDR3 protein: CASSLSRTGSIGYTF

J gene: TRBJ2-7
clone size: -
V gene: TRBV29-1
D gene: TRBD1
CDR3 DNA: TGCAGCGTTGACCCCCAGGGACAGGGGTACGAGCAGTACTTC
CDR3 protein: CSVDPQGQGYEQYF

J gene: TRBJ1-2
clone size: -
V gene: TRBV29-1
D gene: -
CDR3 DNA: TGCAGCGTGGAACAGGGAGCAATCTACACCTTC
CDR3 protein: CSVEQGAIYTF

J gene: TRBJ2-6
clone size: -
V gene: TRBV5-1
D gene: TRBD1
CDR3 DNA: TGCGCCAGCACCCGGGACAGTACCCTCTCTGGGGCCAACGTCCTGACTTTC
CDR3 protein: CASTRDSTLSGANVLTF

J gene: TRBJ2-1
clone size: -
V gene: TRBV5-1
D gene: -
CDR3 DNA: TGCGCCAGCAGCTTGGCCGACCGCTTCACCCACAATGAGCAGTTCTTC
CDR3 protein: CASSLADRFTHNEQFF

J gene: TRBJ1-2
clone size: -
V gene: TRBV24-1
D gene: TRBD1
CDR3 DNA: TGTGCCACCCGGGACAGCGGTGGGTATGGCTACACCTTC
CDR3 protein: CATRDSGGYGYTF

J gene: TRBJ1-5
clone size: -
V gene: TRBV5-6
D gene: -
CDR3 DNA: TGTGCCAGCAGCTTGGGTGCAGTTAGCAATCAGCCCCAGCATTTT
CDR3 protein: CASSLGAVSNQPQHF

J gene: TRBJ2-7
clone size: few
V gene: TRBV12-3/TRBV12-4
D gene: TRBD2
CDR3 DNA: TGTGCCAGCAGTTGGGGAGGTAGCGGGATATCCTACGAGCAGTACTTC
CDR3 protein: CASSWGGSGISYEQYF

J gene: TRBJ2-1
clone size: -
V gene: TRBV24-1
D gene: -
CDR3 DNA: TGTGCCACCAGTGATTTAGGGACGCCTCCTGAGGAGCAGTTCTTC
CDR3 protein: CATSDLGTPPEEQFF

J gene: TRBJ2-3
clone size: -
V gene: TRBV6-2/TRBV6-3
D gene: TRBD1
CDR3 DNA: TGTGCCAGCAGTTTAACCGGGACAGGGATAGATACGCAGTATTTT
CDR3 protein: CASSLTGTGIDTQYF